These T cell receptor beta chains were read from a single sample in a study of T-cell memory formation after mild COVID-19. One entry per CDR3 protein results from TCRdb running MiXCR on the 5' RACE reads. This repertoire shows fewer than 250,000 distinct CDR3 sequences, around 30% found once; its top ten account for over 10%. The material sequenced was PBMCs or a T cell subset sorted from them (not recorded which). These receptors came from an adult woman who had mild COVID-19 (a few samples of this study predate the infection). Cell type and time point are not known. Both conserved end residues are part of each CDR3. Part of the rows lack a size; the others show once, few, many or a class for expanded clones.

j_call: TRBJ2-7
v_call: TRBV5-6
clone_size: NA
cdr3_aa: CASSLALTSGRALYEQYF

j_call: TRBJ1-2
v_call: TRBV14
clone_size: NA
cdr3_aa: CASSQEGYDGYTF

j_call: TRBJ1-4
v_call: TRBV20-1
clone_size: few
cdr3_aa: CSAENYVELFF

j_call: TRBJ1-1
v_call: TRBV7-9
clone_size: NA
cdr3_aa: CASSFRATEAFF

j_call: TRBJ2-7
v_call: TRBV12-3/TRBV12-4
clone_size: NA
cdr3_aa: CASSPGIRTYEQYF

j_call: TRBJ1-1
v_call: TRBV20-1
clone_size: many
cdr3_aa: CSARAGLNTEAFF

j_call: TRBJ2-1
v_call: TRBV27
clone_size: few
cdr3_aa: CASSFRLASRNEQFF

j_call: TRBJ2-3
v_call: TRBV4-2
clone_size: NA
cdr3_aa: CASSQGLAGGGGTDTQYF

j_call: TRBJ2-7
v_call: TRBV5-1
clone_size: NA
cdr3_aa: CASSWKIAGGSAYEQYF

j_call: TRBJ1-2
v_call: TRBV5-1
clone_size: once
cdr3_aa: CASSLQGSGSNYGYTF

j_call: TRBJ2-6
v_call: TRBV6-1
clone_size: NA
cdr3_aa: CASGRLGTGANVLTF

j_call: TRBJ2-1
v_call: TRBV29-1
clone_size: NA
cdr3_aa: CSVGLGGLISYNEQFF

j_call: TRBJ1-1
v_call: TRBV4-2
clone_size: NA
cdr3_aa: CASSQEAGITNAEAFF

j_call: TRBJ1-5
v_call: TRBV5-1
clone_size: few
cdr3_aa: CASSTGTPNQPQHF

j_call: TRBJ1-2
v_call: TRBV29-1
clone_size: few
cdr3_aa: CSVEILGDGYTF

j_call: TRBJ2-7
v_call: TRBV10-3
clone_size: NA
cdr3_aa: CASGRDRPSEQYF

j_call: TRBJ2-7
v_call: TRBV4-3
clone_size: NA
cdr3_aa: CASSQDRGTSYEQYF

j_call: TRBJ1-2
v_call: TRBV5-4
clone_size: NA
cdr3_aa: CASSLEGGGYGYTF

j_call: TRBJ2-3
v_call: TRBV19
clone_size: few
cdr3_aa: CASSTGTGATDTQYF

j_call: TRBJ2-1
v_call: TRBV28
clone_size: NA
cdr3_aa: CASSIPTGNEQFF

j_call: TRBJ2-6
v_call: TRBV18
clone_size: NA
cdr3_aa: CASSPQGDSGANVLTF

j_call: TRBJ2-7
v_call: TRBV6-5
clone_size: once
cdr3_aa: CASSYSRGRSYEQYF

j_call: TRBJ1-1
v_call: TRBV25-1
clone_size: NA
cdr3_aa: CASSPPALNTEAFF

j_call: TRBJ2-1
v_call: TRBV6-5
clone_size: few
cdr3_aa: CASSYSRYPSGRRSNEQFF

j_call: TRBJ2-7
v_call: TRBV28
clone_size: NA
cdr3_aa: CASSLLGQGSYEQYF

j_call: TRBJ2-1
v_call: TRBV4-3
clone_size: few
cdr3_aa: CASSRDSSGSYNEQFF

j_call: TRBJ2-5
v_call: TRBV7-6
clone_size: NA
cdr3_aa: CASSPAVAEETQYF

j_call: TRBJ2-5
v_call: TRBV5-1
clone_size: few
cdr3_aa: CASSSRAGGQETQYF

j_call: TRBJ2-7
v_call: TRBV3-1
clone_size: many
cdr3_aa: CASSQESRTGHYEQYF

j_call: TRBJ2-1
v_call: TRBV11-2
clone_size: NA
cdr3_aa: CASSLDRVGNNEQFF

j_call: TRBJ2-7
v_call: TRBV2
clone_size: few
cdr3_aa: CASRATIEQYF

j_call: TRBJ2-7
v_call: TRBV9
clone_size: NA
cdr3_aa: CASSVSGSSNEQYF

j_call: TRBJ1-1
v_call: TRBV7-9
clone_size: NA
cdr3_aa: CASSPFDRGTEAFF

j_call: TRBJ2-1
v_call: TRBV4-2
clone_size: few
cdr3_aa: CASSQDRGLAGGGEQFF

j_call: TRBJ2-3
v_call: TRBV7-9
clone_size: NA
cdr3_aa: CASTPPGLAGQDTQYF

j_call: TRBJ1-3
v_call: TRBV7-6
clone_size: many
cdr3_aa: CASSLDPSSGNTIYF

j_call: TRBJ1-2
v_call: TRBV20-1
clone_size: NA
cdr3_aa: CSARDQTGSPTSGYTF

j_call: TRBJ2-3
v_call: TRBV29-1
clone_size: few
cdr3_aa: CSVEDGSDTQYF

j_call: TRBJ2-3
v_call: TRBV5-5
clone_size: few
cdr3_aa: CASSSSLMVGSRGIYTQYF

j_call: TRBJ2-7
v_call: TRBV27
clone_size: NA
cdr3_aa: CASSTIQGPYEQYF

j_call: TRBJ2-3
v_call: TRBV20-1
clone_size: once
cdr3_aa: CSVDTTSRDTQYF

j_call: TRBJ2-1
v_call: TRBV7-9
clone_size: many
cdr3_aa: CASSRPVSFGNEQFF

j_call: TRBJ2-7
v_call: TRBV7-9
clone_size: NA
cdr3_aa: CASSRFLGSGSREQYF

j_call: TRBJ2-4
v_call: TRBV6-2/TRBV6-3
clone_size: few
cdr3_aa: CASGTSGSSAKNIQYF

j_call: TRBJ2-6
v_call: TRBV19
clone_size: NA
cdr3_aa: CASSAQVSGANVLTF

j_call: TRBJ1-1
v_call: TRBV27
clone_size: NA
cdr3_aa: CASSKRGGTEAFF

j_call: TRBJ2-5
v_call: TRBV7-2
clone_size: many
cdr3_aa: CASSLGTEETQYF